This TCR beta chain was found in a study of blood T cell repertoires in COVID-19. Across the whole study: Acute and convalescent COVID-19 specimens originated in the United States, Italy and Spain.

Original processing notes: Reference gene primer amplification in the assay estimated nucleated cell counts. Method: immunoSEQ multiplex PCR; TCRdb's copy keeps in-frame clones and lacks some. The V and J calls and the clone size are those of that table, but D and trimming were determined from the DNA. Of approximately 100,000 clones listed, about 80% were seen once; the top ten hold 8.5% to 12%. The ends lost 4 bases at V and 6 bases at J; junction bases unmatched: 9. CDR3 length equals 15 residues. From germline, CDR1 is SGHTA and CDR2 FQGNSA. This TCR was sampled from a man in his sixties or seventies with acute or convalescent COVID-19. The specimen sequenced was peripheral blood. The chain carries TRBV7-2 and TRBJ2-1; 7 nucleotides agree with TRBD2. For the CDR3, the DNA is TGTGCCAGCAGCTCGACTAGCAGCCAAATCAATGAGCAGTTCTTC. Its protein is CASSSTSSQINEQFF.